Each of the 25 T cell receptor beta chains below was sequenced from the same sample in a study of Ad26.COV2.S vaccination and SARS-CoV-2 variants. Libraries were prepared by immunoSEQ multiplex PCR; TCRdb keeps only in-frame clonotypes and omits some of them. Among hundreds of thousands of clones listed, approximately 86% were seen once. Treatment reported: over 15 received Ad26.COV2.S at low or high dose, single or two shots; 5 received placebo; per-sample allocation not given. Day 63 following the first vaccine or placebo injection was when the samples were taken. Material: peripheral blood, obtained in a trial of Ad26.COV2.S vaccine versus placebo. These receptors were taken from a person between 18 and 65 years old who received the Ad26.COV2.S COVID-19 vaccine or a placebo.

V gene TRBV7-9 combines with J gene TRBJ1-1; TRBD1 might be the D (6 bases). Germline values: CDR1 SEHNR, CDR2 FQNEAQ (reference sequence). This CDR3 contains 14 residues. Trimming took 2 bases from V and 5 from J, leaving 12 bases between them. The CDR3 loop is CASSLQQGWTEAFF. The CDR3 nucleotides are TGTGCCAGCAGCTTACAACAGGGTTGGACTGAAGCTTTCTTT.

The V gene is TRBV19, the J gene TRBJ1-4; 8 bases are a match to TRBD1. CDR1 and CDR2 from the germline V gene are LNHDA and SQIVND (reference sequence). The ends lost 7 bases at V and 0 bases at J; junction bases unmatched: 13. This CDR3 comprises 18 residues. For the CDR3, the DNA is TGTGCCAGTACTCCCCTTCCAGGGGGCGCGTCAACTAATGAAAAACTGTTTTTT. Amino acids: CASTPLPGGASTNEKLFF. Using reference TRBV19 and TRBJ1-4 for the parts outside the CDR3, the full variable domain is DGGITQSPKYLFRKEGQNVTLSCEQNLNHDAMYWYRQDPGQGLRLIYYSQIVNDFQKGDIAEGYSVSREKKESFPLTVTSAQKNPTAFYLCASTPLPGGASTNEKLFFGSGTQLSVL.

This clone appeared a single time. The chain links TRBV27 to TRBJ2-1; possibly TRBD1 or TRBD2 for D (7 bases each). Germline V gives CDR1 MNHEY, CDR2 SMNVEV (reference sequence). The CDR3 runs 15 residues. V shed 8 bases and J shed 4 bases, with 18 bases lying between them. This CDR3 reads CASGRGQGPYNEQFF. Written as DNA, the CDR3 is TGTGCCAGCGGGAGGGGGCAGGGGCCATACAATGAGCAGTTCTTC.

This clone is a singleton in its sample. This chain joins TRBV2 and TRBJ2-1; D is undetermined. The CDR3 covers 13 residues. Germline loops: CDR1 SNHLY, CDR2 FYNNEI. The V end lost 5 bases, the J end lost 4 bases, and 9 bases lay between the germline ends. The CDR3 protein is CASSPKQYNEQFF. DNA of the CDR3: TGTGCCAGCAGTCCGAAACAATACAATGAGCAGTTCTTC.

The sample holds a few counts of this clone. The chain joins TRBV7-2 to TRBJ1-1; TRBD1 matches 8 bases. The CDR3 is 15 residues long. From germline, CDR1 is SGHTA and CDR2 FQGNSA. V gave up 3 bases and J gave up 1 base; unmatched junction bases: 4. The CDR3, as DNA: TGTGCCAGCAGCTTGCAGGGGGCGGGGAACACTGAAGCTTTCTTT. It translates to CASSLQGAGNTEAFF.

This chain joins TRBV28 and TRBJ2-2, with a possible D match to TRBD1 (5 bases). The CDR3 consists of 14 residues. Trimming pared 7 bases from V and 4 bases from J, leaving 13 bases between. Germline V gene sequence: CDR1 MDHEN, CDR2 SYDVKM. The CDR3 DNA sequence: TGTGCCAGCACTACACCAAGGGGCACCGGGGAGCTGTTTTTT. This encodes CASTTPRGTGELFF.

This rearrangement joins TRBV4-3 to TRBJ2-7; no clear D. V was shortened by 0 bases and J by 2 bases, with 14 bases between the two germline ends. Germline V gene sequence: CDR1 LGHNA, CDR2 YSLEER. The CDR3 is 16 amino acids. CDR3 in amino acids: CASSQDYWAPTYEQYF. Here the CDR3 DNA reads TGCGCCAGCAGCCAAGATTACTGGGCGCCCACCTACGAGCAGTACTTC.

The chain employs TRBV28 and TRBJ2-3; 14 nucleotides agree with TRBD2. The V and J ends lost 7 bases and 2 bases, in that order; junction bases with no gene match: 14. This CDR3 is built from 19 residues. In germline, CDR1 is MDHEN, CDR2 SYDVKM. The chain's CDR3 is CASTPEGTSGREPTDTQYF. The CDR3 DNA reads TGTGCCAGCACTCCGGAGGGGACTAGCGGGAGAGAGCCCACAGATACGCAGTATTTT.

This sequence joins TRBV24-1 and TRBJ2-1; D not certain. Germline lookup yields CDR1 KGHDR and CDR2 SFDVKD. V lost 7 bases to trimming and J lost 0 bases, with 6 bases between them. This CDR3 contains 13 residues. The DNA for the CDR3 is TGTGCCACCAGCCCGGACTCCTACAATGAGCAGTTCTTC. This sequence encodes CATSPDSYNEQFF.

The rearrangement uses TRBV15 and TRBJ1-6; perhaps TRBD1 as D (5 bases). The CDR3 has 14 amino acids. Germline assignment: CDR1 LNHNV and CDR2 YYDKDF (reference sequence). V shed 8 bases and J shed 9 bases, with 17 bases lying between them. CDR3 nucleotides: TGTGCCACCTCCCCGGGGGAACCAATTTCACCCCTCCACTTT. It yields the protein CATSPGEPISPLHF.

The rearrangement joins TRBV28 to TRBJ2-2; 8 nucleotides line up with TRBD1. This CDR3 is built from 16 residues. With 6 bases clipped from V and 1 base from J, the junction kept 7 bases outside the gene matches. Germline V gene sequence: CDR1 MDHEN, CDR2 SYDVKM. Here the CDR3 reads CASSLSGTGNTGELFF. The CDR3 nucleotides read TGTGCCAGCAGCCTCTCCGGGACAGGGAACACCGGGGAGCTGTTTTTT. The whole variable domain, filled in from reference TRBV28 and TRBJ2-2, reads DVKVTQSSRYLVKRTGEKVFLECVQDMDHENMFWYRQDPGLGLRLIYFSYDVKMKEKGDIPEGYSVSREKKERFSLILESASTNQTSMYLCASSLSGTGNTGELFFGEGSRLTVL.

The chain employs TRBV4-1 and TRBJ2-3, with 8 positions matching TRBD2. In germline, CDR1 is MGHRA, CDR2 YSYEKL. CDR3 size: 15 residues. Unmatched junction bases numbered 7, after V lost 0 bases and J lost 8 bases. The CDR3 nucleotides are TGCGCCAGCAGCCAAGATCCCGGGGGGGCAGCTACGCAGTATTTT. Encoded protein: CASSQDPGGAATQYF.

The genes are TRBV4-2 and TRBJ1-5; possibly TRBD1 for D (5 bases). Deletions cut 0 bases from V and 5 bases from J, with 11 bases between. Germline V gene data show CDR1 as LGHNA and CDR2 as YNFKEQ. The CDR3 has 15 amino acids. CDR3 amino acids: CASSQDRGQDQPQHF. For the CDR3, the DNA is TGTGCCAGCAGCCAAGATAGGGGCCAAGATCAGCCCCAGCATTTT.

V gene TRBV7-2 combines with J gene TRBJ2-1; 9 nucleotides align to TRBD2. V lost 5 bases and J lost 8; bases outside the gene matches: 10. Germline CDR1 SGHTA, CDR2 FQGNSA. This CDR3 region has 15 residues. This CDR3 is CASSLTGLAGDEQFF. CDR3 sequence (DNA): TGTGCCAGCAGCCTAACGGGACTAGCCGGGGATGAGCAGTTCTTC.

This clone was counted a few times. The chain has TRBV10-3 and TRBJ2-2; D tentatively fits TRBD1 or TRBD2 (5 bases each). Trimming removed 6 bases at V and 3 bases at J, with 11 bases between. Per the germline V gene, CDR1 is ENHRY and CDR2 is SYGVKD. This CDR3 is 14 amino acids long. Here the CDR3 DNA reads TGTGCCATCAGCGGGGACGTAGACACCGGGGAGCTGTTTTTT. Residues: CAISGDVDTGELFF.

V is TRBV4-2 and J is TRBJ1-3; 8 nucleotides align to TRBD1. This CDR3 is built from 17 residues. Germline V gene sequence: CDR1 LGHNA, CDR2 YNFKEQ. V lost 0 bases, J lost 3 bases, and 7 bases stayed unmatched. The CDR3 sequence is CASSQDPAGGSGNTIYF. DNA of the CDR3: TGTGCCAGCAGCCAAGATCCGGCAGGGGGCAGTGGAAACACCATATATTTT.

This clone is a singleton in its sample. The genes are TRBV7-2 and TRBJ1-2, with 11 bases lining up with TRBD1. The CDR3 runs to 14 residues. CDR1 and CDR2 (germline): SGHTA, FQGNSA. V lost 7 bases to trimming and J lost 5 bases; unmatched junction nucleotides: 6. CDR3 in DNA: TGTGCCAGCAACCCGGACAGGGGGCCTTATGGCTACACCTTC. Translated, it gives CASNPDRGPYGYTF.

This chain connects TRBV5-4 to TRBJ2-7, with 9 bases matching TRBD2. The germline CDR1 and CDR2 sequences are SGHNT and YYREEE (reference sequence). V shed 4 bases and J 3 bases; nucleotides not matched to a gene: 11. The CDR3 consists of 16 residues. The CDR3 bases are TGTGCCAGCAGCAATGGAGGGCTAGCGGGGCTCTACGAGCAGTACTTC. Translated, it gives CASSNGGLAGLYEQYF.

The genes are TRBV11-3 and TRBJ1-1; D gene uncertain. This CDR3 is built from 14 residues. Germline CDR1 and CDR2: SGHNT and YENEEA. V was trimmed by 4 bases and J by 1 base, leaving 10 bases between them. In nucleotides, the CDR3 is TGTGCCAGCAGCTCCGGACGGTCGAACACTGAAGCTTTCTTT. This sequence encodes CASSSGRSNTEAFF.

This clone was recorded a few times. The CDR3 DNA follows: TGTGCCAGCAGTGACCTGACAGGGGAGCAGTTCTTC. As protein: CASSDLTGEQFF. The rearrangement joins TRBV28 to TRBJ2-1; 7 nucleotides align to TRBD1. The CDR3 totals 12 residues. Germline values: CDR1 MDHEN, CDR2 SYDVKM. With V trimmed by 5 bases and J by 10 bases, 5 bases remained unmatched.

The V gene is TRBV27, the J gene TRBJ2-7; D is possibly TRBD2 (5 bases). Trimming left V 4 bases short and J 0 bases short, with 7 bases between. The CDR3 covers 13 residues. Germline V gene lookup returns CDR1 MNHEY and CDR2 SMNVEV (reference sequence). DNA of the CDR3: TGTGCCAGCAGTTCCGGGGACTCCTACGAGCAGTACTTC. As protein: CASSSGDSYEQYF.

This chain uses TRBV7-2 with TRBJ2-6; D ambiguous. Trimming took off 1 base at V and 0 bases at J, with 13 bases between the two ends. The CDR3 length is 18 residues. Looked up from germline, CDR1 is SGHTA and CDR2 is FQGNSA. The CDR3: CASSLGPFASSGANVLTF. DNA of the CDR3: TGTGCCAGCAGCTTAGGACCGTTCGCGAGCTCTGGGGCCAACGTCCTGACTTTC.

The rearrangement joins TRBV4-3 to TRBJ1-4; the D is unclear. The V gene lost 1 base and the J gene lost 5 bases, with 5 bases spanning the gap. CDR3 size: 13 residues. CDR1 and CDR2 (germline): LGHNA, YSLEER. The CDR3 region is CASSQGPNEKLFF. DNA for the CDR3: TGCGCCAGCAGCCAAGGACCGAATGAAAAACTGTTTTTT.

V is TRBV25-1 and J is TRBJ2-1; 7 bases fit TRBD1. Germline CDR1 is MGHDK and CDR2 is SYGVNS. The CDR3 extends over 18 amino acids. Trimming cost V 2 bases and J 0 bases; bases outside gene matches: 10. The CDR3: CASSERGRGRASYNEQFF. CDR3 in DNA: TGTGCCAGCAGTGAAAGGGGGCGAGGCAGGGCCTCCTACAATGAGCAGTTCTTC.

The chain employs TRBV5-4 and TRBJ2-7; D perhaps matches TRBD2 (5 bases). This CDR3 is 14 amino acids long. The germline V gene encodes CDR1 SGHNT and CDR2 YYREEE (reference sequence). Trimming shortened V by 0 bases and J by 6 bases, and 13 bases separated the two germline ends. CDR3 in amino acids: CASSLAVGVSEQYF. The CDR3, as DNA: TGTGCCAGCAGCTTGGCGGTGGGAGTTAGCGAGCAGTACTTC. Full variable domain (missing parts from reference TRBV5-4 and TRBJ2-7): ETGVTQSPTHLIKTRGQQVTLRCSSQSGHNTVSWYQQALGQGPQFIFQYYREEENGRGNFPPRFSGLQFPNYSSELNVNALELDDSALYLCASSLAVGVSEQYFGPGTRLTVT.